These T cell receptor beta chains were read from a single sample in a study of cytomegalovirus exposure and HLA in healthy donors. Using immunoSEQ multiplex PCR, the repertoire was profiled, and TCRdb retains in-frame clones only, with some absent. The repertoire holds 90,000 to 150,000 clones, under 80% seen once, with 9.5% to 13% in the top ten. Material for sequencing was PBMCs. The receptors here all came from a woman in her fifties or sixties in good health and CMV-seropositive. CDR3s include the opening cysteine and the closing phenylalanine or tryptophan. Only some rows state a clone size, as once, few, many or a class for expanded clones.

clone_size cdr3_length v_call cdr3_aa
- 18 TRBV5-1 CASRKSLPGDRGVYEQYF
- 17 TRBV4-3 CASSQAISGSGTATQYF
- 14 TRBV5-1 CASVRDTKSGELFF
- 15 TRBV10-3 CAIGKQYFSGNTIYF
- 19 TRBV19 CASSGGTSGRVSSYNEQFF
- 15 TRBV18 CASSPPEGGNYGYTF
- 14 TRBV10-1 CASSEAGSYNEQFF
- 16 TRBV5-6 CASSLLSGGANNEQFF
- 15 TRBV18 CASSPGQGGLTEAFF
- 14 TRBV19 CASSKDRATGELFF
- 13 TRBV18 CASLGLGNTEAFF
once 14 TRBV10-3 CAISRDSINTEAFF
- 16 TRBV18 CASSPPSGRVTYEQYF
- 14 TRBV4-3 CASSHPGTAYGYTF
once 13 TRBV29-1 CSVAPGFSSEAFF
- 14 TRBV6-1 CASSEAFGPLEQYF
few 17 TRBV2 CASRGGRMLAGAYEQFF
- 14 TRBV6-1 CASSGTGGPYGYTF
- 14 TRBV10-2 CASLGERGNTEAFF
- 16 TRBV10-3 CAISEALQGTGYGYTF
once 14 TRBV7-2 CASSLRQIGETQYF
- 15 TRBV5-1 CASSWEGGSGNTIYF
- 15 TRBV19 CASSITGAGYNEQFF
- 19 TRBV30 CAWSSQLAGGPSTYNEQFF
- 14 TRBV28 CASSLHTSQSEQFF
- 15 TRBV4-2 CASSQGVTGVNEQFF
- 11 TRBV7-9 CASSPLGELFF
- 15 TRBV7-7 CASSSGTGTYNEQFF
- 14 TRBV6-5 CASSQGVKNQPQHF
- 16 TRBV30 CAWGASRKKDNSPLHF
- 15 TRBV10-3 CAIGGQGARDSPLHF
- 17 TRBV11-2 CASSFGVGLAGADTQYF
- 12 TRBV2 CASLKSREKLFF